The clone carrying this T cell receptor (beta chain) was counted a few times. Its matching antigen is unknown. Measured with immunoSEQ multiplex PCR; TCRdb has only the in-frame clones, and not every one. Of around 400,000 clones listed, 75% to 95% are singletons. These data originate in a study of Ad26.COV2.S vaccination and SARS-CoV-2 variants. Study as a whole: The trial was COV1001 and the donor's arm was Ad26.COV2.S. General study results and limits: Total T cell responses, in the TCR breadth and depth analyses, may have been underestimated.

Germline V gene data show CDR1 as PRHDT and CDR2 as FYEKMQ (reference sequence). The CDR3 has 13 amino acids. V lost 6 bases, J lost 3 bases, and 12 bases lay in between. Described treatment: some 19 received Ad26.COV2.S at low or high dose, single or two shots; 5 received placebo; per-sample allocation not given. The samples date from day 63 after the first vaccine or placebo injection. The source of this sequence is a person aged 18 to 59 who received the Ad26.COV2.S COVID-19 vaccine or a placebo. The V gene is TRBV13, the J gene TRBJ2-7; D gene ambiguous. The starting material was peripheral blood, obtained in a trial of Ad26.COV2.S vaccine versus placebo. The CDR3 DNA is TGTGCCAGCAGTTCAGGTCTGGTCTACGAGCAGTACTTC. It codes for CASSSGLVYEQYF. Together with reference TRBV13 and TRBJ2-7, the CDR3 gives the full variable domain: AAGVIQSPRHLIKEKRETATLKCYPIPRHDTVYWYQQGPGQDPQFLISFYEKMQSDKGSIPDRFSAQQFSDYHSELNMSSLELGDSALYFCASSSGLVYEQYFGPGTRLTVT.